This T cell receptor beta chain appears in the sequencing data of a study of shared clonotypes between healthy human individuals. Findings of the study overall: The study generally estimated greater richness for naive than memory subsets. Since donors were few, the genetic and exposure-history diversity represented was limited. Although depth was large, rarefaction showed that sequencing of the sorted subsets was incomplete.

Selected positively for CCR7 and CD45RO-negative, naive CD8 cells excluded terminally differentiated effector memory CD45RA+ cells. Per the original methods: ImmunoSEQ only sent back junction sequences with no quality scores, so filtering was done differently. Measured with immunoSEQ multiplex PCR; TCRdb has only the in-frame clones, and not every one. The V and J calls and clone size come from that table; D and trimming were worked out from the DNA. Of more than 600,000 clones listed, under 95% are singletons. Worth noting for this clone: Its antigen is unidentified. Other DNA sequences in the sample encode the same CDR3.

The V and J ends lost 6 bases and 2 bases respectively, with 4 bases between them. Germline values: CDR1 DFQATT, CDR2 SNEGSKA (reference sequence). The CDR3 runs to 11 residues. This sequence joins TRBV20-1 and TRBJ2-2; D remains ambiguous. This clonotype was obtained from a man younger than 40 in good health. The sequencing sample was made of naive CD8+ T cells sorted from blood. Here the CDR3 DNA reads TGCAGTGCCCGTAACACCGGGGAGCTGTTTTTT. As protein: CSARNTGELFF.